This entry is about one T cell receptor (beta chain). The entry originates in a study of blood T cell repertoires in COVID-19. The assay was immunoSEQ multiplex PCR, and TCRdb's table has in-frame clones only and misses some. The data contain tens of thousands of clones, 76% of them singletons. Deletions cut 6 bases from V and 8 bases from J, with 10 bases between. The germline gives CDR1 DFQATT, CDR2 SNEGSKA (reference sequence). The CDR3 has 10 residues. This TCR was recovered from a man in his sixties with COVID-19, enrolled during active disease. The source material was peripheral blood. The V and J genes are TRBV20-1 and TRBJ1-1, with D maybe TRBD1 (6 bases). The CDR3 spells CSAGGREAFF. CDR3 nucleotides: TGCAGTGCGGGGGGGCGGGAAGCTTTCTTT.